These 24 T cell receptor beta chains were sequenced from one sample in a study of cytomegalovirus exposure and HLA in healthy donors. The study ran its PCR with 60 Vbeta and 13 Jbeta primers. TCRdb's table, derived via immunoSEQ multiplex PCR, lists solely in-frame clones and lacks some. The table has around 140,000 clones, roughly 90% seen once. The sequenced sample was PBMCs. Receptor source: a woman aged 40 to 50 in good health and CMV-seronegative.

This clone turned up a few times. This chain links TRBV4-3 with TRBJ2-7, with TRBD1 identical over 10 bases. CDR1 and CDR2 from the germline V gene are LGHNA and YSLEER. The CDR3 length is 15 residues. V shed 1 base, J shed 4 bases, and the junction held 4 bases outside the gene matches. CDR3 protein: CASSQGDRGPYEQYF. The DNA of the CDR3 is TGCGCCAGCAGCCAAGGGGACAGGGGCCCGTACGAGCAGTACTTC.

The chain joins TRBV19 to TRBJ1-1, with a tentative D call TRBD1 (5 bases). V lost 2 bases and J lost 4, with 11 bases in between. The CDR3 is 14 amino acids. Germline V lookup: CDR1 LNHDA, CDR2 SQIVND (reference sequence). As DNA, the CDR3 is TGTGCCAGTAGTATAAGGGGTATGGGCACTGAAGCTTTCTTT. This codes for CASSIRGMGTEAFF.

This sequence joins TRBV29-1 and TRBJ2-3, with 13 bases lining up with TRBD2. Germline V CDR1 and CDR2: SQVTM, ANQGSEA. Germline trimming cut 4 bases from V and 0 bases from J; bases unmatched to any gene: 4. The CDR3 contains 16 residues. DNA of the CDR3: TGCAGCGTTGCGGGACTAGCGGGGACTAGCACAGATACGCAGTATTTT. Amino acid sequence: CSVAGLAGTSTDTQYF.

This chain connects TRBV2 to TRBJ2-5; D might be TRBD2 (6 bases). The J call may be faulty, since TRBJ2-7 better matches the DNA end. Germline-derived CDR1 and CDR2 are SNHLY and FYNNEI. The CDR3 length is 18 residues. The CDR3 loop is CASSGLGDLSTVSYEQYF. The CDR3 DNA is TGTGCCAGCAGTGGCCTAGGGGACTTATCGACGGTTTCCTACGAGCAGTACTTC.

The chain employs TRBV11-2 and TRBJ2-7; 8 bases map to TRBD2. V lost 4 bases to trimming and J lost 4 bases; unmatched junction nucleotides: 15. The CDR3 is 17 residues long. CDR1 is SGHAT and CDR2 is FQNNGV in the germline V gene. CDR3 sequence: CASSSGTSSPGRYEQYF. In DNA form, the CDR3 reads TGTGCCAGCAGCTCCGGGACTAGTTCGCCTGGGAGGTACGAGCAGTACTTC.

The genes are TRBV4-1 and TRBJ1-3; perhaps TRBD1 as D (6 bases). Germline V gene sequence: CDR1 MGHRA, CDR2 YSYEKL. Trimming cost V 1 base and J 3 bases, with 10 bases left between them. The CDR3 is 15 residues long. CDR3 DNA: TGCGCCAGCAGCCAAGCCGGGGGGCTTGGAAACACCATATATTTT. It translates to CASSQAGGLGNTIYF.

V usage is TRBV6-4 and J usage is TRBJ2-1, with TRBD2 matching over 7 bases. Germline CDR1 MRHNA, CDR2 SNTAGT. The trim removed 5 bases at V and 3 bases at J, leaving 4 bases unmatched. CDR3 length equals 14 residues. In DNA form, the CDR3 reads TGTGCCAGCAGTCGGGAGGCCAACTACAATGAGCAGTTCTTC. Amino acids: CASSREANYNEQFF.

The chain joins TRBV6-1 to TRBJ2-7; D is perhaps TRBD2 (6 bases). Trimming removed 6 bases at V and 2 bases at J, with 11 bases between. The CDR3 loop spans 13 amino acids. The germline V gene encodes CDR1 MNHNS and CDR2 SASEGT. This CDR3 is CASRTGVTYEQYF. In DNA, the CDR3 is TGTGCCAGCAGAACGGGGGTCACCTACGAGCAGTACTTC.

V gene TRBV28 combines with J gene TRBJ2-5; TRBD1 aligns across 8 bases. CDR1 is MDHEN and CDR2 is SYDVKM in the germline V gene. This CDR3 spans 15 amino acids. With V trimmed by 3 bases and J by 5 bases, 8 bases remained unmatched. CDR3 bases: TGTGCCAGCAGTTTGGGGCCAGGGGGCAGGGAGACCCAGTACTTC. It is translated as CASSLGPGGRETQYF.

The chain is built from TRBV7-9 and TRBJ2-2, with 8 bases matching TRBD2. The CDR3 extends over 15 amino acids. V gave up 2 bases and J gave up 7 bases; unmatched junction bases: 6. The germline CDR1 and CDR2 sequences are SEHNR and FQNEAQ (reference sequence). The CDR3 sequence is CASSLRAGGHGELFF. The CDR3 DNA reads TGTGCCAGCAGCTTAAGGGCGGGAGGTCACGGGGAGCTGTTTTTT.

The chain uses TRBV7-8 and TRBJ2-1; 12 positions match TRBD1. V lost 5 bases, J lost 6 bases, and 8 bases stayed unmatched. CDR1 SGHVS and CDR2 FQNEAQ come from the germline V gene. The CDR3 length is 16 residues. The CDR3 sequence is CASSLMGQGAGNEQFF. CDR3 coding DNA: TGTGCCAGCAGCCTTATGGGACAGGGGGCCGGCAATGAGCAGTTCTTC.

The rearrangement uses TRBV7-8 and TRBJ2-7, with 7 bases that match TRBD1. Germline values: CDR1 SGHVS, CDR2 FQNEAQ. CDR3 length equals 14 residues. After removal of 3 bases from V and 8 bases from J, the junction contained 10 bases not matched to a gene. CDR3 sequence reads: CASSFGTASLQQYF. The CDR3, as DNA: TGTGCCAGCAGCTTCGGGACAGCCAGCCTCCAGCAGTACTTC. The full variable domain, in which reference TRBV7-8 and TRBJ2-7 provide the parts outside the CDR3, is GAGVSQSPRYKVAKRGQDVALRCDPISGHVSLFWYQQALGQGPEFLTYFQNEAQLDKSGLPSDRFFAERPEGSVSTLKIQRTQQEDSAVYLCASSFGTASLQQYFGPGTRLTVT.

V usage is TRBV5-1 and J usage is TRBJ2-2, with 12 positions matching TRBD2. The V and J ends lost 7 bases and 4 bases, in that order; junction bases with no gene match: 8. The CDR3 totals 16 residues. Germline lookup yields CDR1 SGHRS and CDR2 YFSETQ. CDR3 amino acids: CASCKRLAGATGELFF. CDR3 coding DNA: TGCGCCAGCTGCAAAAGACTAGCGGGAGCCACCGGGGAGCTGTTTTTT.

CDR3 in DNA: TGTGCCAGCAGTTTTCTTAGAGGGAGGGGGGGTGAGACCCAGTACTTC. This translates into CASSFLRGRGGETQYF. The chain links TRBV7-6 to TRBJ2-5, with D possibly matching TRBD2 (7 bases). Germline CDR1 reads SGHVS; CDR2 reads FNYEAQ. The CDR3 has 16 amino acids. Trimming pared 6 bases from V and 5 bases from J, leaving 22 bases between.

The chain has TRBV9 and TRBJ1-2; 10 bases map to TRBD1. This CDR3 comprises 14 residues. V trimming: 3 bases; J trimming: 4 bases; junction bases outside the gene matches: 3. Germline values: CDR1 SGDLS, CDR2 YYNGEE. The CDR3 DNA is TGTGCCAGCAGCGCTGGGGACAGGGGCTATGGCTACACCTTC. Translating gives CASSAGDRGYGYTF.

V is TRBV19 and J is TRBJ1-2, with 8 bases identical to TRBD1. This CDR3 comprises 15 residues. Germline V gene lookup returns CDR1 LNHDA and CDR2 SQIVND (reference sequence). J lost 4 bases, V lost 1 base, and 5 bases had no gene match. This CDR3 reads CASSIVGDRPYGYTF. CDR3 bases: TGTGCCAGTAGTATAGTTGGGGACAGGCCCTATGGCTACACCTTC. The full variable domain, in which reference TRBV19 and TRBJ1-2 provide the parts outside the CDR3, is DGGITQSPKYLFRKEGQNVTLSCEQNLNHDAMYWYRQDPGQGLRLIYYSQIVNDFQKGDIAEGYSVSREKKESFPLTVTSAQKNPTAFYLCASSIVGDRPYGYTFGSGTRLTVV.

The chain is built from TRBV19 and TRBJ2-7; 8 bases agree with TRBD2. Losses at the gene ends were 3 bases for V and 5 bases for J; bases not matched to a gene: 3. This CDR3 is 13 amino acids long. Germline V CDR1 and CDR2: LNHDA, SQIVND (reference sequence). The CDR3 sequence: CASSMAGGDEQYF. In DNA, the CDR3 is TGTGCCAGTAGTATGGCGGGAGGAGACGAGCAGTACTTC.

This chain links TRBV5-4 with TRBJ1-5; D may be TRBD1 (5 bases). This CDR3 is 15 amino acids long. Germline V gene lookup returns CDR1 SGHNT and CDR2 YYREEE (reference sequence). The V and J ends lost 0 bases and 4 bases respectively, with 11 bases between them. The chain's CDR3 is CASSLGGRGNQPQHF. The DNA of the CDR3 is TGTGCCAGCAGCTTGGGGGGTAGGGGTAATCAGCCCCAGCATTTT. The full variable domain, completed using reference TRBV5-4 and TRBJ1-5, is ETGVTQSPTHLIKTRGQQVTLRCSSQSGHNTVSWYQQALGQGPQFIFQYYREEENGRGNFPPRFSGLQFPNYSSELNVNALELDDSALYLCASSLGGRGNQPQHFGDGTRLSIL.

The rearrangement links TRBV5-1 to TRBJ2-1, with 7 bases that match TRBD2. Germline values: CDR1 SGHRS, CDR2 YFSETQ. The CDR3 extends over 15 amino acids. The V segment lost 0 bases and the J segment 8 bases; nucleotides outside the gene matches: 8. The CDR3 DNA is TGCGCCAGCAGCTTGGGATCTAGCGGAAACGATGAGCAGTTCTTC. It codes for CASSLGSSGNDEQFF.

This clone occurred a few times. This sequence joins TRBV4-1 and TRBJ1-1; no firm D call. This CDR3 spans 11 amino acids. The V gene's germline CDR1 is MGHRA and CDR2 YSYEKL. The V end was cut by 3 bases, the J end by 8 bases, with 7 bases between. CDR3 protein: CASSQRSEAFF. CDR3 DNA: TGCGCCAGCAGCCAGCGATCAGAAGCTTTCTTT.

The genes are TRBV30 and TRBJ2-6; D unclear. Per the germline V gene, CDR1 is GTSNPN and CDR2 is SVGIG (reference sequence). This CDR3 spans 12 amino acids. The ends were cut back, 5 bases at V and 2 bases at J, with 4 bases in the middle. CDR3: CAWEAGANVLTF. CDR3 DNA sequence: TGTGCCTGGGAGGCTGGGGCCAACGTCCTGACTTTC.

This clone showed up just a few times. The chain combines TRBV6-1 with TRBJ2-7; 11 nucleotides align to TRBD2. V was clipped by 0 bases and J by 1 base; unmatched bases: 2. CDR1 and CDR2 from the germline V gene are MNHNS and SASEGT. This CDR3 spans 16 amino acids. In DNA, the CDR3 is TGTGCCAGCAGTGAAGCGGGGACTAGCGGTTCCTACGAGCAGTACTTC. Amino acid sequence: CASSEAGTSGSYEQYF.

The rearrangement links TRBV5-5 to TRBJ2-5; 9 bases are a match to TRBD2. V was pared by 0 bases and J by 5 bases, with 8 bases of the junction left unmatched. This CDR3 is built from 16 residues. Germline lookup yields CDR1 SGHKS and CDR2 YYEKEE (reference sequence). For the CDR3, the DNA is TGTGCCAGCAGCTTGGGGTCTAGCGGGATTTGGGAGACCCAGTACTTC. It translates to CASSLGSSGIWETQYF.

This clone was seen just once. The rearrangement links TRBV5-3 to TRBJ2-7, with D possibly TRBD2 on 5 matching bases. Being an ORF, TRBV5-3 has a function that is uncertain. The V end lost 5 bases, the J end lost 0 bases, and 15 bases lay between the germline ends. The CDR3 extends over 15 amino acids. Written as DNA, the CDR3 is TGTGCCAGAAGTCCTCTTGCGGGTCTCTCCTACGAGCAGTACTTC. It codes for CARSPLAGLSYEQYF.